A selection of T cell receptor beta chains follows, all from one sample in a study of cytomegalovirus exposure and HLA in healthy donors. The assay was immunoSEQ multiplex PCR, and TCRdb's table has in-frame clones only and misses some. This table has fewer than 200,000 clones, approximately 78% appearing once. Material: PBMCs. Source of these receptors: a girl aged 2-10 years in good health and CMV-seropositive. Each CDR3 is given with its conserved first and last residue. A D gene is named only where the DNA matches it firmly. A row's size may be missing; if present it is once, few, many or a size class.

d_gene: .; abundance: .; j_gene: TRBJ1-1; v_gene: TRBV28; CDR3nt: TGTGCCAGCAGTTTACGGGGAAACACTGAAGCTTTCTTT; CDR3aa: CASSLRGNTEAFF
d_gene: .; abundance: once; j_gene: TRBJ2-2; v_gene: TRBV4-1; CDR3nt: TGCGCCAGCAGCCAAGATATCAGGCCAAACACCGGGGAGCTGTTTTTT; CDR3aa: CASSQDIRPNTGELFF
d_gene: .; abundance: once; j_gene: TRBJ2-6; v_gene: TRBV19; CDR3nt: TGTGCCAGTAGTATCGGCAGGGGAGGGGCCAACGTCCTGACTTTC; CDR3aa: CASSIGRGGANVLTF
d_gene: TRBD1; abundance: once; j_gene: TRBJ2-2; v_gene: TRBV28; CDR3nt: TGTGCCAGCAGTCCCGCCGGGACAGGGGACACCGGGGAGCTGTTTTTT; CDR3aa: CASSPAGTGDTGELFF
d_gene: TRBD2; abundance: few; j_gene: TRBJ2-1; v_gene: TRBV5-6; CDR3nt: TGTGCCAGCAGCCTTGGTCCCTCCCTAGCGGAAACCTACAATGAGCAGTTCTTC; CDR3aa: CASSLGPSLAETYNEQFF
d_gene: TRBD2; abundance: .; j_gene: TRBJ2-1; v_gene: TRBV5-1; CDR3nt: TGCGCCAGCAGCTTGGTACTAGCGGGAGGGAGCGAGCAGTTCTTC; CDR3aa: CASSLVLAGGSEQFF
d_gene: TRBD2; abundance: .; j_gene: TRBJ2-1; v_gene: TRBV14; CDR3nt: TGTGCCAGCAGAGCCAGCGGGGAAACCCAGTTCTTC; CDR3aa: CASRASGETQFF
d_gene: .; abundance: .; j_gene: TRBJ2-2; v_gene: TRBV7-2; CDR3nt: TGTGCCAGCAGCCTTGGGCCTCCCCGAACCGGGGAGCTGTTTTTT; CDR3aa: CASSLGPPRTGELFF
d_gene: TRBD2; abundance: .; j_gene: TRBJ2-1; v_gene: TRBV19; CDR3nt: TGTGCCAGCGCAGTAGCGGGAGGGCCCTCCTACAATGAGCAGTTCTTC; CDR3aa: CASAVAGGPSYNEQFF
d_gene: TRBD1; abundance: .; j_gene: TRBJ2-5; v_gene: TRBV28; CDR3nt: TGTGCCAGCAGTTTATTGGGACAGGTTTTGGGTCAAGAGACCCAGTACTTC; CDR3aa: CASSLLGQVLGQETQYF
d_gene: .; abundance: .; j_gene: TRBJ2-7; v_gene: TRBV6-6; CDR3nt: TGTGCCAGCAGTTACTCGGAGACGAGCGAGCAGTACTTC; CDR3aa: CASSYSETSEQYF
d_gene: .; abundance: .; j_gene: TRBJ2-3; v_gene: TRBV5-1; CDR3nt: TGCGCCAGCAGCTTGCTAGCGAACACAGATACGCAGTATTTT; CDR3aa: CASSLLANTDTQYF
d_gene: TRBD2; abundance: .; j_gene: TRBJ2-3; v_gene: TRBV19; CDR3nt: TGTGCCAGTAGTATAGATCTAGCGGGGAATACGCAGTATTTT; CDR3aa: CASSIDLAGNTQYF
d_gene: .; abundance: .; j_gene: TRBJ2-1; v_gene: TRBV7-8; CDR3nt: TGTGCCAGCAGCTCGCAGGGGTCCGGTAAGCAGTTCTTC; CDR3aa: CASSSQGSGKQFF
d_gene: .; abundance: few; j_gene: TRBJ2-1; v_gene: TRBV6-1; CDR3nt: TGTGCCAGCGAGATCGAAACCTACAATGAGCAGTTCTTC; CDR3aa: CASEIETYNEQFF
d_gene: TRBD2; abundance: .; j_gene: TRBJ2-7; v_gene: TRBV30; CDR3nt: TGTGCCTGGAGTGTAGGCGGGAGCTCCTACGAGCAGTACTTC; CDR3aa: CAWSVGGSSYEQYF
d_gene: TRBD1; abundance: .; j_gene: TRBJ1-2; v_gene: TRBV6-6; CDR3nt: TGTGCCAGCAGTTATTTCCCAGGGGGCAACTATGGCTACACCTTC; CDR3aa: CASSYFPGGNYGYTF
d_gene: .; abundance: .; j_gene: TRBJ2-6; v_gene: TRBV28; CDR3nt: TGTGCCAGCAGTCCGCAACCAGCGAACCCGTCGAGGCATCGACGGCTCTCTGGGGCCAACGTCCTGACTTTC; CDR3aa: CASSPQPANPSRHRRLSGANVLTF
d_gene: .; abundance: .; j_gene: TRBJ2-5; v_gene: TRBV10-3; CDR3nt: TGTGCCATCAGTGAGATAGGACAGAAAGAGACCCAGTACTTC; CDR3aa: CAISEIGQKETQYF
d_gene: .; abundance: .; j_gene: TRBJ2-6; v_gene: TRBV30; CDR3nt: TGTGCCTGCACTCTTTTCTCTGGGGCCAACGTCCTGACTTTC; CDR3aa: CACTLFSGANVLTF
d_gene: .; abundance: .; j_gene: TRBJ2-7; v_gene: TRBV30; CDR3nt: TGTGCGGTTAGGGGTCCCTCTTCCTACGAGCAGTACTTC; CDR3aa: CAVRGPSSYEQYF
d_gene: .; abundance: .; j_gene: TRBJ2-3; v_gene: TRBV28; CDR3nt: TGTGCCAGCAGTTTCTTTATAGATACGCAGTATTTT; CDR3aa: CASSFFIDTQYF
d_gene: TRBD2; abundance: .; j_gene: TRBJ2-3; v_gene: TRBV5-1; CDR3nt: TGCGCCAGCAGCTTAACCGGGAGGGCCACAGATACGCAGTATTTT; CDR3aa: CASSLTGRATDTQYF
d_gene: .; abundance: .; j_gene: TRBJ1-1; v_gene: TRBV10-2; CDR3nt: TGCGCCAGCAGGACAGGCGGTGAGGCTTTCTTT; CDR3aa: CASRTGGEAFF
d_gene: TRBD1; abundance: .; j_gene: TRBJ1-1; v_gene: TRBV29-1; CDR3nt: TGCAGCGTAGTTACAGGGGGCACTGAAGCTTTCTTT; CDR3aa: CSVVTGGTEAFF
d_gene: .; abundance: .; j_gene: TRBJ2-2; v_gene: TRBV5-1; CDR3nt: TGCGCCAGCAGCTGGATCGGGAGCCCGAACACCGGGGAGCTGTTTTTT; CDR3aa: CASSWIGSPNTGELFF
d_gene: TRBD1; abundance: .; j_gene: TRBJ2-6; v_gene: TRBV5-5; CDR3nt: TGTGCCAGCAGCTTGACAGGGGCCGGGGCCAACGTCCTGACTTTC; CDR3aa: CASSLTGAGANVLTF
d_gene: TRBD2; abundance: .; j_gene: TRBJ2-5; v_gene: TRBV5-4; CDR3nt: TGTGCCAGCAGCTGGGGGGGTCAAGAGACCCAGTACTTC; CDR3aa: CASSWGGQETQYF
d_gene: TRBD1; abundance: .; j_gene: TRBJ2-4; v_gene: TRBV28; CDR3nt: TGTGCCAGCAGTTTTTTATCCCCAAACAGGGGCCTAGCCAAAAACATTCAGTACTTC; CDR3aa: CASSFLSPNRGLAKNIQYF
d_gene: .; abundance: .; j_gene: TRBJ1-2; v_gene: TRBV10-3; CDR3nt: TGTGCCATCAGTGTCCAGGGAAGCTATGGCTACACCTTC; CDR3aa: CAISVQGSYGYTF
d_gene: TRBD1; abundance: once; j_gene: TRBJ2-4; v_gene: TRBV4-1; CDR3nt: TGCGCCAGCAGCCGACCGACAGGGAAGGTGGGAAACATTCAGTACTTC; CDR3aa: CASSRPTGKVGNIQYF
d_gene: TRBD1; abundance: .; j_gene: TRBJ1-2; v_gene: TRBV7-2; CDR3nt: TGTGCCAGCAGCCCGACAGGGGAGTATGGCTACACCTTC; CDR3aa: CASSPTGEYGYTF
d_gene: TRBD1; abundance: .; j_gene: TRBJ1-2; v_gene: TRBV5-1; CDR3nt: TGCGCCAGCAGCGTCGGGACAGTTTACGGCTACACCTTC; CDR3aa: CASSVGTVYGYTF
d_gene: .; abundance: .; j_gene: TRBJ2-3; v_gene: TRBV29-1; CDR3nt: TGCAGCGCACTGGGCTATAGTTCTAGCACAGATACGCAGTATTTT; CDR3aa: CSALGYSSSTDTQYF
d_gene: .; abundance: .; j_gene: TRBJ2-1; v_gene: TRBV7-3; CDR3nt: TGTGCCAGCAGCTTAACTTGGGGGGGCCCACACAATGAGCAGTTCTTC; CDR3aa: CASSLTWGGPHNEQFF
d_gene: TRBD1; abundance: .; j_gene: TRBJ1-1; v_gene: TRBV7-3; CDR3nt: TGTGCCAGCAGCCTGACAGGGGGCGGAACTGAAGCTTTCTTT; CDR3aa: CASSLTGGGTEAFF
d_gene: TRBD1; abundance: few; j_gene: TRBJ1-5; v_gene: TRBV6-1; CDR3nt: TGTGCCAGCAGTGCCACAGGGGTTAATCAGCCCCAGCATTTT; CDR3aa: CASSATGVNQPQHF
d_gene: TRBD1; abundance: .; j_gene: TRBJ1-5; v_gene: TRBV27; CDR3nt: TGTGCCACCAAGCCACAGGGGGCGGGACCCCAGCATTTT; CDR3aa: CATKPQGAGPQHF
d_gene: .; abundance: .; j_gene: TRBJ1-5; v_gene: TRBV18; CDR3nt: TGTGCCAGCTCACGGCGTTCCGGGGATCAGCCCCAGCATTTT; CDR3aa: CASSRRSGDQPQHF
d_gene: .; abundance: .; j_gene: TRBJ2-2; v_gene: TRBV29-1; CDR3nt: TGCAGCGCCGAACGACAGCACACCGGGGAGCTGTTTTTT; CDR3aa: CSAERQHTGELFF
d_gene: TRBD1; abundance: .; j_gene: TRBJ1-1; v_gene: TRBV29-1; CDR3nt: TGCAGCGGCGGGACAGGGAGGAACACTGAAGCTTTCTTT; CDR3aa: CSGGTGRNTEAFF
d_gene: .; abundance: once; j_gene: TRBJ1-4; v_gene: TRBV9; CDR3nt: TGTGCCAGCAGCAAACAGGCGATTAATGAAAAACTGTTTTTT; CDR3aa: CASSKQAINEKLFF
d_gene: .; abundance: .; j_gene: TRBJ2-1; v_gene: TRBV19; CDR3nt: TGTGCCAGTAGTCAACCGGGGGATGAGCAGTTCTTC; CDR3aa: CASSQPGDEQFF
d_gene: .; abundance: .; j_gene: TRBJ1-1; v_gene: TRBV29-1; CDR3nt: TGCAGCGTTGAAAAGGGGCACACTGAAGCTTTCTTT; CDR3aa: CSVEKGHTEAFF
d_gene: TRBD1; abundance: once; j_gene: TRBJ1-5; v_gene: TRBV19; CDR3nt: TGTGCCAGTAGTCCGACAGGGGGACGTCAGCCCCAGCATTTT; CDR3aa: CASSPTGGRQPQHF
d_gene: TRBD1; abundance: .; j_gene: TRBJ1-2; v_gene: TRBV27; CDR3nt: TGTGCCAGTAGCACGGGGACAGGGACTAACTATGGCTACACCTTC; CDR3aa: CASSTGTGTNYGYTF
d_gene: .; abundance: .; j_gene: TRBJ2-2; v_gene: TRBV13; CDR3nt: TGTGCCAGCAGCCCCATTACCGGGGAGCTGTTTTTT; CDR3aa: CASSPITGELFF
d_gene: TRBD2; abundance: .; j_gene: TRBJ2-7; v_gene: TRBV28; CDR3nt: TGTGCCAGCAGCCCAGACCCCGAGCTAGCGGGGGCCTACGAGCAGTACTTC; CDR3aa: CASSPDPELAGAYEQYF
d_gene: .; abundance: few; j_gene: TRBJ2-7; v_gene: TRBV4-1; CDR3nt: TGCGCCAGCAAAGTCTCTGGGGCCACCTACGAGCAGTACTTC; CDR3aa: CASKVSGATYEQYF
d_gene: .; abundance: .; j_gene: TRBJ2-7; v_gene: TRBV12-5; CDR3nt: TGTGCTAGTGCCCCCCCAGGGCGGTATCGGACCTACGAGCAGTACTTC; CDR3aa: CASAPPGRYRTYEQYF